The 22 T cell receptor beta chains given below trace back to one sample, sequenced in a study of blood T cell repertoires in COVID-19. Some clones are missing from TCRdb's copy, which holds only in-frame ones; the method was immunoSEQ multiplex PCR. The sample shows under 85,000 clones, 82% of them seen only once. The specimen was peripheral blood. These receptors all come from a human donor in a cohort sampled during active COVID-19.

J is TRBJ1-2 and V is TRBV6-1; D may be TRBD1 (5 bases). V lost 3 bases to trimming and J lost 8 bases, with 22 bases between them. Germline V gene sequence: CDR1 MNHNS, CDR2 SASEGT. The CDR3 is made up of 16 amino acids. CDR3: CASSDLNGGVVIGYTF. As DNA, the CDR3 is TGTGCCAGCAGTGATTTGAATGGGGGGGTGGTTATCGGCTACACCTTC.

This clone showed up just once. This chain uses TRBV25-1 with TRBJ1-4; TRBD1 matches 12 bases. Trimming took 5 bases from V and 0 from J; bases not matched to a gene: 4. CDR1 is MGHDK and CDR2 is SYGVNS in the germline V gene. This CDR3 region has 17 residues. CDR3 amino acids: CASSTGTGGPTNEKLFF. The CDR3 DNA follows: TGTGCCAGCAGTACTGGGACAGGGGGCCCAACTAATGAAAAACTGTTTTTT.

V and J are TRBV5-1 and TRBJ1-2; D is ambiguous. The CDR3 sequence is 14 residues long. Germline V gene lookup returns CDR1 SGHRS and CDR2 YFSETQ. Trimming pared 4 bases from V and 3 bases from J, leaving 13 bases between. This CDR3 reads CASSPSGGYYGYTF. DNA for the CDR3: TGCGCCAGCAGCCCGTCTGGCGGGTACTATGGCTACACCTTC.

The rearrangement links TRBV6-5 to TRBJ1-1, with 11 positions matching TRBD1. CDR1 MNHEY and CDR2 SVGAGI come from the germline V gene. The CDR3 covers 14 residues. J gave up 6 bases and V 6 bases, and 6 bases lay outside the gene matches. CDR3 region: CASRDRGRRPEAFF. CDR3 DNA: TGTGCCAGCAGGGACAGGGGGCGTCGGCCTGAAGCTTTCTTT.

This chain uses TRBV10-3 with TRBJ1-1; D uncertain. The CDR3 runs to 12 residues. The germline gives CDR1 ENHRY, CDR2 SYGVKD. Trimming took 6 bases from V and 5 from J, leaving 10 bases between them. The CDR3 nucleotides read TGTGCCATCAGAAGGGCGGGGACTGAAGCTTTCTTT. Its translation: CAIRRAGTEAFF.

This chain links TRBV5-1 with TRBJ2-7; no clear D gene. V was pared by 7 bases and J by 0 bases, with 14 bases between. The V gene's germline CDR1 is SGHRS and CDR2 YFSETQ. CDR3 length: 14 amino acids. The CDR3 nucleotides are TGCGCCAGCTCCACTGAAAGCCTCTCCTACGAGCAGTACTTC. This sequence encodes CASSTESLSYEQYF.

This chain uses TRBV24-1 with TRBJ1-2, with D possibly being TRBD1 (5 bases). Germline V gene data show CDR1 as KGHDR and CDR2 as SFDVKD. V shed 6 bases and J shed 8 bases, with 21 bases lying between them. The CDR3 sequence is 15 residues long. The CDR3 reads CATSPSGAGQRGYTF. In DNA form, the CDR3 reads TGTGCCACCAGTCCGTCTGGGGCAGGCCAGAGGGGCTACACCTTC.

This chain's CDR3 is CASSYAGGGGYTF. The CDR3 DNA is TGTGCCAGCAGTTACGCGGGGGGTGGTGGCTACACCTTC. This chain joins TRBV6-5 and TRBJ1-2, with D possibly being TRBD1 (5 bases). Trimming took off 2 bases at V and 7 bases at J, with 11 bases between the two ends. CDR1 MNHEY and CDR2 SVGAGI come from the germline V gene. The CDR3 contains 13 residues.

The gene calls are TRBV19 and TRBJ1-3; D perhaps matches TRBD1 (5 bases). The CDR3 is 13 residues long. V was trimmed by 7 bases and J by 8 bases, leaving 15 bases between them. Germline V CDR1 and CDR2: LNHDA, SQIVND (reference sequence). The CDR3 bases are TGTGCCAGTAAGGCCGGCGGGGGAGACACCATATATTTT. Translating it yields CASKAGGGDTIYF.

J is TRBJ2-7 and V is TRBV5-6; D not certain. This CDR3 spans 13 amino acids. Germline V gene lookup returns CDR1 SGHDT and CDR2 YYEEEE. The ends were cut back, 0 bases at V and 7 bases at J, with 11 bases in the middle. The CDR3 region has the DNA TGTGCCAGCAGCTTGGGACCCCAGGAAGAGCAGTACTTC. Its protein product is CASSLGPQEEQYF.

V and J are TRBV6-5 and TRBJ1-4; TRBD1 might be the D (6 bases). V shed 4 bases and J shed 8 bases, with 14 bases lying between them. The germline V gene has CDR1 MNHEY and CDR2 SVGAGI. The CDR3 spans 14 residues. Written as DNA, the CDR3 is TGTGCCAGCAGTTTCAGGGGTTATCGCGAAAAACTGTTTTTT. As protein: CASSFRGYREKLFF.

This rearrangement joins TRBV7-3 to TRBJ1-1; D gene ambiguous. The germline CDR1 and CDR2 sequences are SGHTA and FQGTGA. Trimming removed 5 bases from V and 1 base from J, with 8 bases in between. CDR3 length equals 13 residues. In nucleotides, the CDR3 is TGTGCCAGCAGCCTACAGAAGAACACTGAAGCTTTCTTT. This sequence encodes CASSLQKNTEAFF.

The CDR3 here is CASSIKGATSGWHEQFF. The CDR3 DNA reads TGTGCCAGCAGCATCAAAGGTGCGACTAGCGGGTGGCATGAGCAGTTCTTC. The rearrangement links TRBV7-2 to TRBJ2-1; 10 bases match TRBD2. Per the germline V gene, CDR1 is SGHTA and CDR2 is FQGNSA. V was clipped by 5 bases and J by 8 bases; unmatched bases: 15. The CDR3 runs 17 residues.

The CDR3 loop reads CASSPDVRATQYF. CDR3 nucleotides: TGTGCCAGCAGCCCGGACGTGCGGGCGACCCAGTACTTC. This chain connects TRBV7-9 to TRBJ2-5; maybe TRBD2 (5 bases). Germline V CDR1 and CDR2: SEHNR, FQNEAQ (reference sequence). The CDR3 has 13 amino acids. The V and J ends lost 5 bases and 7 bases respectively, with 14 bases between them.

Only a few counts were recorded for this clone. The chain combines TRBV28 with TRBJ1-3; D is possibly TRBD1 (5 bases). V lost 6 bases to trimming and J lost 0 bases, with 18 bases between them. The CDR3 consists of 17 residues. Germline CDR1 MDHEN, CDR2 SYDVKM. CDR3 bases: TGTGCCAGCAGGCATCGACAGAGGAACCTCTCTGGAAACACCATATATTTT. Its translation: CASRHRQRNLSGNTIYF.

V and J are TRBV15 and TRBJ2-7, with 8 bases identical to TRBD1. The junction had 14 bases not matched to a gene; V was cut back by 4 bases and J by 6 bases. The CDR3 totals 16 residues. CDR1 is LNHNV and CDR2 is YYDKDF in the germline V gene (reference sequence). CDR3 DNA: TGTGCCACCAGCAAAGGACAGGGCACCCTCCCCTCCGAGCAGTACTTC. Protein sequence: CATSKGQGTLPSEQYF.

This chain links TRBV18 with TRBJ1-5, with 10 bases aligning to TRBD1. V was clipped by 5 bases and J by 6 bases; unmatched bases: 7. The CDR3 sequence is 15 residues long. The V gene's germline CDR1 is KGHSH and CDR2 LQKENI. The DNA of the CDR3 is TGTGCCAGCTCAGAGACAGGGGGCAGCGGTCAGCCCCAGCATTTT. Translated: CASSETGGSGQPQHF.

The V call is TRBV20-1, the J call TRBJ1-1; 9 nucleotides agree with TRBD1. The CDR3 sequence is 15 residues long. The J segment lost 4 bases and the V segment lost 3 bases, leaving 9 bases of the junction unmatched. CDR1 is DFQATT, CDR2 SNEGSKA, per germline (reference sequence). For the CDR3, the DNA is TGCAGTGCTAGTAGCCGGTACAGGGGGCTCACTGAAGCTTTCTTT. Its translation: CSASSRYRGLTEAFF.

This clone has only a few counts. The rearrangement uses TRBV9 and TRBJ2-1; possibly TRBD2 for D (6 bases). Germline lookup yields CDR1 SGDLS and CDR2 YYNGEE. Trimming removed 0 bases at V and 0 bases at J, with 10 bases between. The CDR3 is 16 amino acids. For the CDR3, the DNA is TGTGCCAGCAGCGTAGTCGCGGGGAGCTCCTACAATGAGCAGTTCTTC. This sequence encodes CASSVVAGSSYNEQFF.

The J gene is TRBJ2-2, the V gene TRBV3-1 (or the pseudogene TRBV3-2); 9 nucleotides match TRBD2. J gave up 4 bases and V 4 bases, and 4 bases lay outside the gene matches. Germline lookup yields CDR1 LGHDT and CDR2 YNNKEL (reference sequence). CDR3 length: 15 amino acids. The CDR3 DNA is TGTGCCAGCAGCCCCCGACTAGCGGTCACCGGGGAGCTGTTTTTT. It codes for CASSPRLAVTGELFF.

This clone was found once. The V gene is TRBV12-3 or TRBV12-4, the J gene TRBJ2-7; 9 nucleotides match TRBD1. CDR3 length: 12 amino acids. V was pared by 6 bases and J by 6 bases, with 3 bases of the junction left unmatched. The CDR3 sequence: CASSRDRVEQYF. DNA of the CDR3: TGTGCCAGCAGCAGGGACAGGGTCGAGCAGTACTTC.

The chain carries TRBV27 and TRBJ2-1, with 7 nucleotides matching TRBD1. The V gene's germline CDR1 is MNHEY and CDR2 SMNVEV (reference sequence). With V trimmed by 7 bases and J by 8 bases, 11 bases remained unmatched. The CDR3 covers 14 residues. DNA of the CDR3: TGTGCCAGCAATAGGGACAGCCGGGAAGATGAGCAGTTCTTC. This codes for CASNRDSREDEQFF.